This entry concerns a single T cell receptor (beta chain). For TCR, cDNA came from 5'RACE template switching, which added a universal primer site and UMIs. From the 5' RACE reads, TCRdb called clonotypes with MiXCR, one entry per CDR3 protein. The sample contains 500,000 to 550,000 distinct CDR3 sequences, 20% to 25% of which appear only once. The data originate from a study of T cells after yellow fever vaccination. The TCR was taken from a man younger than 35 who received the YFV17D yellow fever vaccine. The source material was PBMCs, sampled approximately 22 days after the first yellow fever vaccination.

CDR3 sequence reads: CASSSDDTGRTGELFF. CDR3 DNA sequence: TGTGCCAGCAGTTCCGATGATACGGGGCGTACCGGGGAGCTGTTTTTT. The V gene is TRBV6-5, the J gene TRBJ2-2; D possibly uses TRBD1 or TRBD2 (5 bases each). The CDR3 extends over 16 amino acids. V was trimmed by 4 bases and J by 5 bases, leaving 17 bases between them. The germline V gene has CDR1 MNHEY and CDR2 SVGAGI.